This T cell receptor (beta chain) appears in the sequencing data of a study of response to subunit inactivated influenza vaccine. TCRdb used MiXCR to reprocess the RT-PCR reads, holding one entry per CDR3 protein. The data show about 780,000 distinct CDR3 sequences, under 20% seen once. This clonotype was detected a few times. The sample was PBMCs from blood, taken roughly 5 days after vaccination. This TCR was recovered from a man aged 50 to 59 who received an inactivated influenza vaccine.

In nucleotides, the CDR3 is TGCAGTGTTAACCGGGACAGGGCCACAGATACGCAGTATTTT. It encodes CSVNRDRATDTQYF. The chain has TRBV20-1 and TRBJ2-3; TRBD1 aligns across 9 bases. Germline V lookup: CDR1 DFQATT, CDR2 SNEGSKA (reference sequence). Losses at the gene ends were 7 bases for V and 2 bases for J; bases not matched to a gene: 7. The CDR3 loop spans 14 amino acids.